The clone carrying this T cell receptor beta chain was counted a few times. Its antigen remains unknown. CDR3 length: 12 residues. Germline CDR1 and CDR2: MNHEY and SVGAGI. V lost 0 bases and J 11 bases, leaving 10 bases between the germline ends. The sample originates from a study of T-cell memory formation after mild COVID-19. Study-wide background: Among the donors, TCR clusters were largely specific to each donor. Notes on the study in general: Some SARS-CoV-2-responding clones were already detected in memory before infection.

TCRdb ran MiXCR on the 5' RACE reads and lists one entry per CDR3 protein. The data show some 260,000 distinct CDR3 sequences, less than 20% seen once. The TCR was taken from a man younger than 35 who had mild COVID-19 (a few samples of this study predate the infection). Cell type and time point are not known. The chain carries TRBV6-5 and TRBJ1-1, with D possibly matching TRBD1 (5 bases). Material for sequencing was PBMCs or a T cell subset sorted from them (not recorded which). CDR3 residues: CASSYSGGKAFF. CDR3 nucleotides: TGTGCCAGCAGTTACTCGGGGGGAAAGGCTTTCTTT.